This T cell receptor beta chain emerged from a study of shared clonotypes between healthy human individuals. Study as a whole: A couple of female and a few male donors aged 18 to 49 were enrolled. For every donor, three CD4 naive, three CD4 memory, two CD8 naive and one CD8 memory plates were used. Whole-study findings and limits: Researchers found naive subsets generally carried larger estimated richness than memory subsets.

The donors were all Caucasian adults (living in Nashville, Tennessee). Assay used: immunoSEQ multiplex PCR; TCRdb lists only in-frame clones, some missing. The data show a few million clones, with around nine tenths seen just once and around 0.15% held by the top ten. With respect to this clone: Its antigen remains unknown.

The CDR3 runs 16 residues. Germline V CDR1 and CDR2: MDHEN, SYDVKM. The ends lost 5 bases at V and 3 bases at J; junction bases unmatched: 10. The TCR comes from a young man in good health. The chain combines TRBV28 with TRBJ2-7; 10 bases line up with TRBD1. Sequencing used naive CD4+ T cells sorted from blood. The subset is: CD45RA+ positively selected. The CDR3 sequence: CASSTSRTGGDYEQYF. CDR3 sequence (DNA): TGTGCCAGCAGTACATCCCGGACAGGGGGTGACTACGAGCAGTACTTC.